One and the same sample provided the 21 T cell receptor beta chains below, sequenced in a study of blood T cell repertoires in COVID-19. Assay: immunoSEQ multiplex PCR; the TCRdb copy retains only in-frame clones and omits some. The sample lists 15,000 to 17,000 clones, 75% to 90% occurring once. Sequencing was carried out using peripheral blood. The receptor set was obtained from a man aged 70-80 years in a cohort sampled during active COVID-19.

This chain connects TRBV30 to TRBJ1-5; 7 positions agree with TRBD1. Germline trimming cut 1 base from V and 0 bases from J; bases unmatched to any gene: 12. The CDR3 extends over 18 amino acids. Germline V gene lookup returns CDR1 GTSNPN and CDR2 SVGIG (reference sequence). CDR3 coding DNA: TGTGCCTGGAGTGGAAAAGGGGGACAGTCATATAGCAATCAGCCCCAGCATTTT. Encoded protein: CAWSGKGGQSYSNQPQHF.

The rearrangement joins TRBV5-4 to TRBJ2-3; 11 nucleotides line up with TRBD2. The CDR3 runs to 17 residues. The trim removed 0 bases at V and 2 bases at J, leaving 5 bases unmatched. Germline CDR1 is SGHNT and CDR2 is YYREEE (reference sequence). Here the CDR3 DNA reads TGTGCCAGCAGCTTGGCCTCTAGCGGGAGGATCACAGATACGCAGTATTTT. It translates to CASSLASSGRITDTQYF.

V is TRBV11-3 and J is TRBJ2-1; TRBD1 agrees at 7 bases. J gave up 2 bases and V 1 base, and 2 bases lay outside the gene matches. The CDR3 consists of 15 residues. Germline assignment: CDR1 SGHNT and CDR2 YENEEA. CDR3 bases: TGTGCCAGCAGCTTAGGACAGGGAACCTACAATGAGCAGTTCTTC. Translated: CASSLGQGTYNEQFF.

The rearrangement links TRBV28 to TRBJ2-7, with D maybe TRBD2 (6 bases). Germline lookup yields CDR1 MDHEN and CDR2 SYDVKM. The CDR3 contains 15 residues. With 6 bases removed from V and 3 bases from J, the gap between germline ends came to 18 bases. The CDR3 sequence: CASSPTNSGFYEQYF. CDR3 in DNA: TGTGCCAGCAGCCCCACAAATAGCGGATTCTACGAGCAGTACTTC.

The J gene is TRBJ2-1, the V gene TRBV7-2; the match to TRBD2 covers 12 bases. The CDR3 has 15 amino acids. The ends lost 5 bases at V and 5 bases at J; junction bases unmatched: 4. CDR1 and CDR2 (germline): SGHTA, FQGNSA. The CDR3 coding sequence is TGTGCCAGCAGCATACGACTAGCGGGAGACAATGAGCAGTTCTTC. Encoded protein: CASSIRLAGDNEQFF.

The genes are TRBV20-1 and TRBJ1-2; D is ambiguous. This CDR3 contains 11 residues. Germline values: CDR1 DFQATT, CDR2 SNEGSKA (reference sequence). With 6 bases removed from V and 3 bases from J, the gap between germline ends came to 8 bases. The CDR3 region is CSAESYYGYTF. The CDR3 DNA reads TGCAGTGCGGAGTCCTACTATGGCTACACCTTC.

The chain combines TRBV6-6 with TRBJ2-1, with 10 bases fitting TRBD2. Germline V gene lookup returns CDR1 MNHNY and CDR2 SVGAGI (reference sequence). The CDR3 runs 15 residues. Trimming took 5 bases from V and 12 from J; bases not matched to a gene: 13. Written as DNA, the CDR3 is TGTGCCAGCAGTCCGGGCACTAGCGGGGTTGGAGGGCAGTTCTTC. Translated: CASSPGTSGVGGQFF.

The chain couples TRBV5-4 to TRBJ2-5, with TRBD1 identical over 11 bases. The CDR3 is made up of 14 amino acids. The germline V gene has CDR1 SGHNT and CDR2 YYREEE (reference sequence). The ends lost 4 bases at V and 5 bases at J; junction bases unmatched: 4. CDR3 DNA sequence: TGTGCCAGCAGCGGACAGGGGGCGGGGGAGACCCAGTACTTC. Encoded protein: CASSGQGAGETQYF. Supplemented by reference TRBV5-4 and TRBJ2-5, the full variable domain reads ETGVTQSPTHLIKTRGQQVTLRCSSQSGHNTVSWYQQALGQGPQFIFQYYREEENGRGNFPPRFSGLQFPNYSSELNVNALELDDSALYLCASSGQGAGETQYFGPGTRLLVL.

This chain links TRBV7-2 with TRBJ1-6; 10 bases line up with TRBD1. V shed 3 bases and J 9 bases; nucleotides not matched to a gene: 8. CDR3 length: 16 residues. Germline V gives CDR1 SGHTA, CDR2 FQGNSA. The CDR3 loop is CASSFRSGTGASPLHF. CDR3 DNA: TGTGCCAGCAGCTTTAGGTCCGGGACAGGGGCTTCACCCCTCCACTTT.

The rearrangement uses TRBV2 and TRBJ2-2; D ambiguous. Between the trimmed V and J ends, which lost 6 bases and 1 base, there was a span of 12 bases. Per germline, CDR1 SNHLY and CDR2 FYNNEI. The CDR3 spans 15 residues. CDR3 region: CASSAERVNTGELFF. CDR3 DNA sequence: TGTGCCAGCAGCGCGGAAAGAGTGAACACCGGGGAGCTGTTTTTT.

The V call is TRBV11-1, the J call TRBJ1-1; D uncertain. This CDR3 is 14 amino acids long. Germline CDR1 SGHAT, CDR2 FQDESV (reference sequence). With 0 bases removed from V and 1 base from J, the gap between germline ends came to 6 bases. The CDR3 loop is CASSLAAGNTEAFF. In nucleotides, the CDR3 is TGTGCCAGCAGCTTAGCGGCGGGGAACACTGAAGCTTTCTTT. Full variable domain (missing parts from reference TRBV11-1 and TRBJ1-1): EAEVAQSPRYKITEKSQAVAFWCDPISGHATLYWYRQILGQGPELLVQFQDESVVDDSQLPKDRFSAERLKGVDSTLKIQPAELGDSAMYLCASSLAAGNTEAFFGQGTRLTVV.

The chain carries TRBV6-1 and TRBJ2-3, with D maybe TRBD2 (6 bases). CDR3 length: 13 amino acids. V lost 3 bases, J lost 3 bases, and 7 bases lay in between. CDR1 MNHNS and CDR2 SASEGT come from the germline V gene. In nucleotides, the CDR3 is TGTGCCAGCAGTGATGGAGGGACAGATACGCAGTATTTT. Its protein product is CASSDGGTDTQYF.

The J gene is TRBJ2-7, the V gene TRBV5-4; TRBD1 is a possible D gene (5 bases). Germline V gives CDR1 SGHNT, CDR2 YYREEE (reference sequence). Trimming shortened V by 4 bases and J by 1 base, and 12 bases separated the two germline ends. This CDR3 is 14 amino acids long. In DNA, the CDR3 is TGTGCCAGCAGCCCAGGTGGACAATCCTACGAGCAGTACTTC. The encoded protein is CASSPGGQSYEQYF.

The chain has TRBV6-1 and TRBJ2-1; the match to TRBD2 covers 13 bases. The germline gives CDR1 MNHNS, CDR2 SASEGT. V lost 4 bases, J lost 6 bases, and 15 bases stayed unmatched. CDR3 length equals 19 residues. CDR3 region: CASSGQLAGGLIGLNEQFF. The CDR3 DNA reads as TGTGCCAGCAGTGGTCAACTAGCGGGAGGGCTAATTGGACTCAATGAGCAGTTCTTC.

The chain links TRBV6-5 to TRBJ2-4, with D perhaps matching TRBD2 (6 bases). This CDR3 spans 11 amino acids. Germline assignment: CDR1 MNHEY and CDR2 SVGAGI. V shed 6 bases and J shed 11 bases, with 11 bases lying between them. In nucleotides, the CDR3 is TGTGCCAGCAGGGCCGGGAGCGTTCAGTACTTC. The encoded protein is CASRAGSVQYF.

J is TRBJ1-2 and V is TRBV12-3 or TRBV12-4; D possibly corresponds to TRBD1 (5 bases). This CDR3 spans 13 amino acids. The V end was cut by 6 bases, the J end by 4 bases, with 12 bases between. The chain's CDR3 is CASRGSGIYGYTF. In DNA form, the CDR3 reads TGTGCCAGCAGGGGTTCAGGGATCTATGGCTACACCTTC.

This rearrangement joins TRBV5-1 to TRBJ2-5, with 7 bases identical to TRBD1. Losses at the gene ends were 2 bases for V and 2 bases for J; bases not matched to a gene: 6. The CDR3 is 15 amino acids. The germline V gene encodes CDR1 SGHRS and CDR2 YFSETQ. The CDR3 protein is CASSFSHRGQETQYF. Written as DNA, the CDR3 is TGCGCCAGCAGCTTTTCACACAGGGGACAAGAGACCCAGTACTTC.

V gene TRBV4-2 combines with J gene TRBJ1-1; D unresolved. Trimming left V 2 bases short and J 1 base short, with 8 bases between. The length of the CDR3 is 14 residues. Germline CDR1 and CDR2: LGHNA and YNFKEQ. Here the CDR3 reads CASSQYEGNTEAFF. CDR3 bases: TGTGCCAGCAGCCAATATGAGGGGAACACTGAAGCTTTCTTT.

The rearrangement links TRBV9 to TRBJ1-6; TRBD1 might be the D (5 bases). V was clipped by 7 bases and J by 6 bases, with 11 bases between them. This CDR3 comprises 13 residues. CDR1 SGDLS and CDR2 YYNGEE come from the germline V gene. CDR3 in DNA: TGTGCCAGCCAGGACATCCCTAATTCACCCCTCCACTTT. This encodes CASQDIPNSPLHF.

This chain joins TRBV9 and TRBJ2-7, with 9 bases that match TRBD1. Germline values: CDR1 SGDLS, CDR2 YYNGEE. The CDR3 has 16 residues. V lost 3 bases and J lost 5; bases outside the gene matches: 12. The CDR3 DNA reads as TGTGCCAGCAGCGCCGGGACAGGGACCTTTGAGGACGAGCAGTACTTC. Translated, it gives CASSAGTGTFEDEQYF.

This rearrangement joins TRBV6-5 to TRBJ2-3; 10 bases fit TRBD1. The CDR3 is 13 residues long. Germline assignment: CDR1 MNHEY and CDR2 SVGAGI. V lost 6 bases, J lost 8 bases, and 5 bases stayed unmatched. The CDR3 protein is CASRGTGAGTQYF. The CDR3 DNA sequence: TGTGCCAGCAGGGGGACAGGGGCGGGTACGCAGTATTTT.